One and the same sample provided the 6 T cell receptor beta chains below, sequenced in a study of OX40 agonist ivuxolimab in advanced cancers. Using immunoSEQ multiplex PCR, the repertoire was profiled, and TCRdb retains in-frame clones only, with some absent. Of fewer than 60,000 clones listed, approximately 80% were seen once; the top ten hold under 5%. Material: CD4+ or CD8+ T cells sorted from blood, obtained in a trial of the OX40 agonist ivuxolimab. These receptors originate from an adult with an advanced solid tumor such as melanoma, head and neck, liver or kidney cancer.

The J gene is TRBJ1-4, the V gene TRBV5-1, with D possibly TRBD1 on 5 matching bases. Trimming cost V 4 bases and J 5 bases, with 15 bases left between them. The germline V gene has CDR1 SGHRS and CDR2 YFSETQ. The CDR3 loop spans 15 amino acids. Here the CDR3 reads CASSPQGQGNEKLFF. The CDR3 coding sequence is TGCGCCAGCAGCCCTCAGGGTCAAGGGAATGAAAAACTGTTTTTT.

This clone occurred a few times. The chain uses TRBV4-2 and TRBJ1-1, with D perhaps TRBD1 (6 bases). There are 14 residues in the CDR3. Germline V gives CDR1 LGHNA, CDR2 YNFKEQ. Trimming took off 0 bases at V and 11 bases at J, with 16 bases between the two ends. DNA of the CDR3: TGTGCCAGCAGCCAAGATATGGACAGCGGGAGGGCTTTCTTT. Translated: CASSQDMDSGRAFF.

This chain links TRBV2 with TRBJ2-7, with D possibly matching TRBD2 (5 bases). Deletions cut 11 bases from V and 0 bases from J, with 14 bases between. This CDR3 is built from 13 residues. Germline CDR1 is SNHLY and CDR2 is FYNNEI. This chain's CDR3 is CALVEVGSYEQYF. The DNA for the CDR3 is TGTGCCCTGGTGGAGGTGGGCTCCTACGAGCAGTACTTC.

The rearrangement uses TRBV7-2 and TRBJ1-1; tentatively, D is TRBD1 (6 bases). With 1 base removed from V and 5 bases from J, the gap between germline ends came to 8 bases. The CDR3 has 13 residues. Germline assignment: CDR1 SGHTA and CDR2 FQGNSA. The CDR3 coding sequence is TGTGCCAGCAGCTTAGGGGGGCGAACTGAAGCTTTCTTT. Translation gives CASSLGGRTEAFF.

V is TRBV30 and J is TRBJ2-5; D possibly uses TRBD1 or TRBD2 (5 bases each). Germline-derived CDR1 and CDR2 are GTSNPN and SVGIG (reference sequence). The V end lost 4 bases, the J end lost 3 bases, and 9 bases lay between the germline ends. CDR3 length equals 12 residues. CDR3 protein: CAWKRGEETQYF. The CDR3 DNA reads TGTGCCTGGAAGAGGGGTGAAGAGACCCAGTACTTC.

This clone was found once. The rearrangement links TRBV5-1 to TRBJ2-7, with 11 bases that match TRBD1. The CDR3 is made up of 14 amino acids. Trimming removed 3 bases from V and 3 bases from J; junction bases left unmatched: 2. Germline V gene lookup returns CDR1 SGHRS and CDR2 YFSETQ. The CDR3 spells CASSWDRGNYEQYF. CDR3 nucleotide sequence: TGCGCCAGCAGCTGGGACAGGGGGAACTACGAGCAGTACTTC.